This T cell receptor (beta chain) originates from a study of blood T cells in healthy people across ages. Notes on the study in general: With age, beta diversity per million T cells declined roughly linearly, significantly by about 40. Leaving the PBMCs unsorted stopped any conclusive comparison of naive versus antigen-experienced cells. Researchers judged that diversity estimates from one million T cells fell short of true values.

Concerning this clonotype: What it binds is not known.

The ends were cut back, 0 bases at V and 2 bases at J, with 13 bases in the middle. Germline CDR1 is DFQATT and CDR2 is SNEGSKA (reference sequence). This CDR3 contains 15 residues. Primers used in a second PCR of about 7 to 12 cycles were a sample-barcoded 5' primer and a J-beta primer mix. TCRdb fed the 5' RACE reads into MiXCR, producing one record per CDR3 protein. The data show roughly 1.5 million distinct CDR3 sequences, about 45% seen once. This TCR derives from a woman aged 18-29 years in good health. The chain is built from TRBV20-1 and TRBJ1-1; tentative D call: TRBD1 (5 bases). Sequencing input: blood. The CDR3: CSAREGGGPNTEAFF. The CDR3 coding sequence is TGCAGTGCTAGAGAGGGCGGGGGACCTAACACTGAAGCTTTCTTT.